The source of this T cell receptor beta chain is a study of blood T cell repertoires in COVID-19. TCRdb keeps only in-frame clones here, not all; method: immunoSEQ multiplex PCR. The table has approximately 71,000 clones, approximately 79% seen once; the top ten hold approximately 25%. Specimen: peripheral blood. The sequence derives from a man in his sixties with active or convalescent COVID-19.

The DNA for the CDR3 is TGCGCCAGCAGCAACGGACAGAACTCCTACAATGAGCAGTTCTTC. Translation: CASSNGQNSYNEQFF. The chain couples TRBV5-1 to TRBJ2-1; TRBD1 might be the D (6 bases). The CDR3 is made up of 15 amino acids. V shed 4 bases and J shed 0 bases, with 11 bases lying between them. Germline V gives CDR1 SGHRS, CDR2 YFSETQ.